This TCR beta chain was recovered during a study of T cell responses to AZD1222 COVID-19 vaccine. Study findings and constraints: Reportedly, nearly half of unique spike TCRs recognized epitopes outside B.1.351/B.1.1.7 mutations. Breadth and depth of Spike-specific TCRs rose after two AZD1222 doses. Clonal diversity was possibly underestimated, and white British individuals and females predominated among donors.

Germline V gives CDR1 SGHRS, CDR2 YFSETQ. The CDR3 has 14 residues. Trimming left V 5 bases short and J 0 bases short, with 11 bases between. The table came from immunoSEQ multiplex PCR; TCRdb's copy has only in-frame clones and leaves some out. The sample lists 130,000 or so clones, 85% to 95% seen once, with 0.91% in the top ten. Details on this clone: Its antigen remains unknown.

The sequenced sample was peripheral blood, obtained on day 0 of MenACWY control vaccination. This receptor was taken from an adult in good health. The chain uses TRBV5-1 and TRBJ1-1, with unresolved D. The CDR3 spells CASSPLTVNTEAFF. CDR3 nucleotide sequence: TGCGCCAGCAGTCCCCTAACAGTGAACACTGAAGCTTTCTTT.